The 29 T cell receptor beta chains below come from one sample, sequenced in a study of cytomegalovirus exposure and HLA in healthy donors. Primers for the PCR totalled 60 Vbeta and 13 Jbeta. The repertoire was sequenced with immunoSEQ multiplex PCR; TCRdb's copy has only in-frame clones and lacks some. Among 130,000 or so clones listed, roughly three quarters were seen once. Sequences were obtained from PBMCs. The receptors derive from a woman aged 55 to 70 in good health and CMV-seronegative.

The chain combines TRBV27 with TRBJ2-7, with 14 bases identical to TRBD2. The CDR3 extends over 16 amino acids. The J segment lost 7 bases and the V segment lost 5 bases, leaving 10 bases of the junction unmatched. The germline V gene has CDR1 MNHEY and CDR2 SMNVEV (reference sequence). CDR3 region: CASSHRLAGGAREQYF. The CDR3 coding sequence is TGTGCCAGCAGTCACAGACTAGCGGGAGGGGCGCGGGAGCAGTACTTC.

This clone has only one observation. The chain recombines TRBV2 with TRBJ1-5; D might be TRBD1 (5 bases). Germline V gene sequence: CDR1 SNHLY, CDR2 FYNNEI. Trimming shortened V by 4 bases and J by 4 bases, and 17 bases separated the two germline ends. This CDR3 spans 16 amino acids. In DNA, the CDR3 is TGTGCCAGCAGTGGTCTGGGGCTCGTTGAGAATCAGCCCCAGCATTTT. Translation gives CASSGLGLVENQPQHF.

The V gene is TRBV6-1, the J gene TRBJ2-3, with TRBD2 matching over 10 bases. The germline CDR1 and CDR2 sequences are MNHNS and SASEGT. The CDR3 has 13 amino acids. The trim removed 2 bases at V and 14 bases at J, leaving 7 bases unmatched. The CDR3 DNA follows: TGTGCCAGCAGTGAAAGTAGCGGGGGGAGTTCGTATTTT. Translated: CASSESSGGSSYF.

The V call is TRBV4-1, the J call TRBJ1-5; no reliable D call. CDR1 is MGHRA, CDR2 YSYEKL, per germline. The CDR3 is 15 residues long. Trimming shortened V by 0 bases and J by 7 bases, and 13 bases separated the two germline ends. This CDR3 reads CASSQEISGGQPQHF. Written as DNA, the CDR3 is TGCGCCAGCAGCCAAGAAATATCCGGAGGGCAGCCCCAGCATTTT.

The genes are TRBV29-1 and TRBJ1-1, with 7 bases identical to TRBD1. This CDR3 has 14 amino acids. The germline V gene has CDR1 SQVTM and CDR2 ANQGSEA. V lost 7 bases, J lost 4 bases, and 12 bases stayed unmatched. In nucleotides, the CDR3 is TGCAGCGCTACAGGGGCCGCGATTGTCACTGAAGCTTTCTTT. Protein: CSATGAAIVTEAFF.

The genes are TRBV9 and TRBJ2-1; 7 nucleotides agree with TRBD2. Germline CDR1 is SGDLS and CDR2 is YYNGEE. V was pared by 0 bases and J by 5 bases, with 5 bases of the junction left unmatched. The CDR3 contains 15 residues. The CDR3: CASSVGEGPNNEQFF. The CDR3 nucleotides read TGTGCCAGCAGCGTAGGGGAGGGCCCTAACAATGAGCAGTTCTTC.

This chain joins TRBV28 and TRBJ1-3, with 7 bases fitting TRBD1. Germline V gene sequence: CDR1 MDHEN, CDR2 SYDVKM. With V trimmed by 5 bases and J by 0 bases, 10 bases remained unmatched. The CDR3 loop spans 17 amino acids. CDR3 sequence reads: CASSGWDSRSSGNTIYF. The CDR3 DNA is TGTGCCAGCAGTGGGTGGGACAGCCGTAGCTCTGGAAACACCATATATTTT.

DNA of the CDR3: TGTGCCAGCAGACAACGACTAGCGCAGTTCTACGAGCAGTACTTC. Its protein product is CASRQRLAQFYEQYF. The V call is TRBV6-5, the J call TRBJ2-5; TRBD2 agrees at 8 bases. The DNA end is more similar to TRBJ2-7, so the J call may be wrong. Per germline, CDR1 MNHEY and CDR2 SVGAGI. CDR3 length: 15 amino acids.

Worth noting for this clone: The identical CDR3 is also encoded by other nucleotide sequences in the sample. V gene TRBV6-1 combines with J gene TRBJ1-5; maybe TRBD1 (6 bases). The CDR3 runs to 17 residues. Germline-derived CDR1 and CDR2 are MNHNS and SASEGT. Deletions cut 3 bases from V and 0 bases from J, with 15 bases between. CDR3 nucleotides: TGTGCCAGCAGTGAGGCGCAGGGGCTCTATAGCAATCAGCCCCAGCATTTT. Residues: CASSEAQGLYSNQPQHF.

The chain employs TRBV5-1 and TRBJ1-1; D call uncertain. This CDR3 spans 15 amino acids. V was shortened by 5 bases and J by 0 bases, with 14 bases between the two germline ends. From germline, CDR1 is SGHRS and CDR2 YFSETQ. CDR3 amino acids: CASRPWGDMNTEAFF. The CDR3 region has the DNA TGCGCCAGCAGACCCTGGGGAGACATGAACACTGAAGCTTTCTTT.

This chain uses TRBV7-9 with TRBJ2-5, with 8 bases that match TRBD1. Per germline, CDR1 SEHNR and CDR2 FQNEAQ (reference sequence). CDR3 length: 16 amino acids. The junction had 16 bases not matched to a gene; V was cut back by 2 bases and J by 11 bases. The DNA for the CDR3 is TGTGCCAGCAGCTTACCCGGGGACAGGCGCTACGTAGAGCAGTACTTC. This encodes CASSLPGDRRYVEQYF. Based on the CDR3 plus reference TRBV7-9 and TRBJ2-5, the full variable domain is DTGVSQNPRHKITKRGQNVTFRCDPISEHNRLYWYRQTLGQGPEFLTYFQNEAQLEKSRLLSDRFSAERPKGSFSTLEIQRTEQGDSAMYLCASSLPGDRRYVEQYFGPGTRLLVL.

V gene TRBV6-1 combines with J gene TRBJ2-7, with 7 bases identical to TRBD1. Looked up from germline, CDR1 is MNHNS and CDR2 is SASEGT. Trimming took 3 bases from V and 0 from J; bases not matched to a gene: 8. The CDR3 totals 16 residues. DNA of the CDR3: TGTGCCAGCAGTGACCCGATGACAGGGCTCTCCTACGAGCAGTACTTC. Amino acid sequence: CASSDPMTGLSYEQYF.

This clone was detected only a few times. This chain links TRBV4-1 with TRBJ2-5, with D maybe TRBD2 (5 bases). Trimming left V 4 bases short and J 5 bases short, with 26 bases between. The CDR3 contains 18 residues. CDR1 and CDR2 (germline): MGHRA, YSYEKL. CDR3 coding DNA: TGCGCCAGCAGCCCCCTCTTCTATTTGGAGGCTGCAAGGGAGACCCAGTACTTC. Protein: CASSPLFYLEAARETQYF.

The genes are TRBV5-4 and TRBJ2-7; 9 nucleotides align to TRBD2. Germline V CDR1 and CDR2: SGHNT, YYREEE (reference sequence). J lost 5 bases, V lost 6 bases, and 9 bases had no gene match. The CDR3 length is 14 residues. The DNA of the CDR3 is TGTGCCAGCACCATAGCGGGAGCCGGGGACGAGCAGTACTTC. Its protein is CASTIAGAGDEQYF. The variable domain in full, with the rest retrieved from reference TRBV5-4 and TRBJ2-7, is ETGVTQSPTHLIKTRGQQVTLRCSSQSGHNTVSWYQQALGQGPQFIFQYYREEENGRGNFPPRFSGLQFPNYSSELNVNALELDDSALYLCASTIAGAGDEQYFGPGTRLTVT.

The chain couples TRBV28 to TRBJ2-1; 10 nucleotides agree with TRBD2. V shed 5 bases, J shed 4 bases, and the junction held 2 bases outside the gene matches. Germline V gene lookup returns CDR1 MDHEN and CDR2 SYDVKM. The CDR3 has 14 amino acids. This chain's CDR3 is CASSLAGVYNEQFF. CDR3 nucleotides: TGTGCCAGCAGTCTAGCGGGAGTATACAATGAGCAGTTCTTC.

The chain uses TRBV9 and TRBJ2-1; 11 nucleotides line up with TRBD2. Germline V CDR1 and CDR2: SGDLS, YYNGEE. V was pared by 0 bases and J by 13 bases, with 3 bases of the junction left unmatched. The CDR3 loop spans 13 amino acids. This CDR3 reads CASSVVGTSGQFF. The CDR3 DNA reads as TGTGCCAGCAGCGTAGTTGGGACTAGCGGCCAGTTCTTC.

The V gene is TRBV28, the J gene TRBJ2-4; 8 bases are shared with TRBD1. The junction had 1 base not matched to a gene; V was cut back by 5 bases and J by 4 bases. The CDR3 totals 13 residues. Germline CDR1 MDHEN, CDR2 SYDVKM. The CDR3 bases are TGTGCCAGCAGTGGGACAGGAAAAAACATTCAGTACTTC. Encoded protein: CASSGTGKNIQYF.

The chain carries TRBV5-5 and TRBJ1-1; D call uncertain. Trimming shortened V by 4 bases and J by 0 bases, and 10 bases separated the two germline ends. The V gene's germline CDR1 is SGHKS and CDR2 YYEKEE (reference sequence). The CDR3 runs to 14 residues. CDR3: CASSKTLMNTEAFF. The CDR3 region has the DNA TGTGCCAGCAGCAAGACACTTATGAACACTGAAGCTTTCTTT.

Of note for this clone: One end of the junction is discordant with germline, which a read error may explain. The chain joins TRBV28 to TRBJ1-5; the D gene is possibly TRBD1 (6 bases). CDR3 length equals 14 residues. Germline V gene lookup returns CDR1 MDHEN and CDR2 SYDVKM. The CDR3 region has the DNA TGTTCCAGCAGTCGGACAGTTAGCAATCAGCCCCAGCATTTT. It encodes CSSSRTVSNQPQHF.

CDR3 protein: CASSLTGTGNYEQYF. The CDR3 DNA is TGTGCCAGCAGCTTGACCGGGACAGGCAACTACGAGCAGTACTTC. The V call is TRBV7-9, the J call TRBJ2-7; 8 bases agree with TRBD1. Germline V gene sequence: CDR1 SEHNR, CDR2 FQNEAQ (reference sequence). Trimming at V came to 3 bases and at J to 3 bases, leaving 7 bases not matched to a gene. The CDR3 has 15 amino acids.

This chain links TRBV11-2 with TRBJ1-6; D gene ambiguous. V lost 5 bases and J 10 bases, leaving 24 bases between the germline ends. The CDR3 is 17 residues long. Germline CDR1 is SGHAT and CDR2 is FQNNGV. This CDR3 reads CASSPLSFRDISSPLHF. Written as DNA, the CDR3 is TGTGCCAGCAGCCCCCTTTCTTTTAGAGACATATCATCACCCCTCCACTTT.

The gene calls are TRBV7-9 and TRBJ2-7, with TRBD1 as a possible D gene (6 bases). V lost 1 base to trimming and J lost 3 bases, with 13 bases between them. This CDR3 spans 15 amino acids. Germline values: CDR1 SEHNR, CDR2 FQNEAQ (reference sequence). This chain's CDR3 is CASSLEGQWGYEQYF. In nucleotides, the CDR3 is TGTGCCAGCAGCTTAGAAGGACAGTGGGGCTACGAGCAGTACTTC.

This chain links TRBV11-2 with TRBJ1-1; possibly TRBD1 for D (6 bases). The V end was cut by 0 bases, the J end by 5 bases, with 16 bases between. Germline V gives CDR1 SGHAT, CDR2 FQNNGV. The CDR3 consists of 16 residues. The CDR3 region has the DNA TGTGCCAGCAGCTTAGATGGCTGGGGGAGGGGGACTGAAGCTTTCTTT. Translated: CASSLDGWGRGTEAFF.

The chain couples TRBV10-3 to TRBJ2-7; possible D gene TRBD1, 8 bases. Per the germline V gene, CDR1 is ENHRY and CDR2 is SYGVKD. With 7 bases removed from V and 2 bases from J, the gap between germline ends came to 21 bases. The CDR3 loop spans 16 amino acids. The CDR3 nucleotides read TGTGCCATCAAGGGGGGGATCGGGACAGGAGCCTACGAGCAGTACTTC. Residues: CAIKGGIGTGAYEQYF.

This rearrangement joins TRBV27 to TRBJ2-5; TRBD1 might be the D (5 bases). Per the germline V gene, CDR1 is MNHEY and CDR2 is SMNVEV (reference sequence). The V end was cut by 8 bases, the J end by 3 bases, with 19 bases between. The CDR3 spans 15 residues. The CDR3, as DNA: TGTGCCAGCGCCACAGGCAGTGCAATCAAAGAGACCCAGTACTTC. Protein sequence: CASATGSAIKETQYF.

The chain links TRBV15 to TRBJ1-2; D unclear. The CDR3 consists of 12 residues. Trimming left V 4 bases short and J 4 bases short, with 7 bases between. Per the germline V gene, CDR1 is LNHNV and CDR2 is YYDKDF (reference sequence). CDR3 sequence reads: CATSKTSYGYTF. In nucleotides, the CDR3 is TGTGCCACCAGCAAAACAAGCTATGGCTACACCTTC.

This clone was seen once. This sequence joins TRBV5-1 and TRBJ1-2, with 8 positions matching TRBD1. The CDR3 has 15 residues. CDR1 is SGHRS and CDR2 is YFSETQ in the germline V gene. V shed 1 base, J shed 2 bases, and the junction held 4 bases outside the gene matches. The CDR3 bases are TGCGCCAGCAGCTTGCAGGGGGCCGGCAACTATGGCTACACCTTC. Amino acids: CASSLQGAGNYGYTF.

The rearrangement links TRBV5-4 to TRBJ2-7; D is possibly TRBD2 (7 bases). V lost 5 bases to trimming and J lost 9 bases, with 24 bases between them. The CDR3 loop spans 15 amino acids. The germline V gene encodes CDR1 SGHNT and CDR2 YYREEE (reference sequence). CDR3: CASRNKGEGSVGQYF. Here the CDR3 DNA reads TGTGCCAGCAGGAACAAGGGGGAGGGCTCAGTGGGGCAGTACTTC.

The chain is built from TRBV5-1 and TRBJ2-2; D is unclear. V shed 3 bases and J shed 6 bases, with 9 bases lying between them. This CDR3 spans 13 amino acids. The germline gives CDR1 SGHRS, CDR2 YFSETQ. In DNA form, the CDR3 reads TGCGCCAGCAGCTCCCAGGCAGCCGGGGAGCTGTTTTTT. Translation gives CASSSQAAGELFF.